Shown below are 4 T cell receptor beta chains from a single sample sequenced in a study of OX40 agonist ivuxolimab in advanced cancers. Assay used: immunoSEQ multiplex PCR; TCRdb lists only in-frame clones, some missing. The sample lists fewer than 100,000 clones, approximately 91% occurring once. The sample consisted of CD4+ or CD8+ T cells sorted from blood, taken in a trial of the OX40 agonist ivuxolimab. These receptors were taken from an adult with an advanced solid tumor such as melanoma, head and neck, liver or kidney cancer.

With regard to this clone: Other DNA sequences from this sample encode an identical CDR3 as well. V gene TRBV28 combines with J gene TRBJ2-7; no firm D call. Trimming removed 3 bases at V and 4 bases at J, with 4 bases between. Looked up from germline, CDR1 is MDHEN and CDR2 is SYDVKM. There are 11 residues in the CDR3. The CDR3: CASSLRYEQYF. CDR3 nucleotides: TGTGCCAGCAGTTTGCGGTACGAGCAGTACTTC.

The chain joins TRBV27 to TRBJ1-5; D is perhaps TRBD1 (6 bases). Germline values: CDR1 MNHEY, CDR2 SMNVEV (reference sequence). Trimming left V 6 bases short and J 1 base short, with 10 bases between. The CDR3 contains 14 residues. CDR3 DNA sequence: TGTGCCAGCAGCTTCACAGGGAGCAATCAGCCCCAGCATTTT. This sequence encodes CASSFTGSNQPQHF.

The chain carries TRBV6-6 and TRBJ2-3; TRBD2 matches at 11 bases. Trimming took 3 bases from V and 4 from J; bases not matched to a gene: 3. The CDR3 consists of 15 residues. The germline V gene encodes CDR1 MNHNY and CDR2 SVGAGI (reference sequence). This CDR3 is CASSYTSGGADTQYF. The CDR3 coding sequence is TGTGCCAGCAGTTATACTAGCGGGGGCGCAGATACGCAGTATTTT.

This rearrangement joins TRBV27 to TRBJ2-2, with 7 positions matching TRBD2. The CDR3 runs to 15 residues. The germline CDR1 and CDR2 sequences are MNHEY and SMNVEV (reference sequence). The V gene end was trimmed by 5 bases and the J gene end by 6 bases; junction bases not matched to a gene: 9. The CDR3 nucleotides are TGTGCCAGCAGTCCAAAGCGGGGAGTGGCCGGGGAGCTGTTTTTT. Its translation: CASSPKRGVAGELFF.